This T cell receptor beta chain was found in a study of beta chain features in type 1 diabetes. Overall study results and limits: Researchers report that Type 1 diabetes patients had moderately but significantly shorter TCRB CDR3s across all four CD4+ subsets.

This clone was counted only a few times. Its antigen is not known. Expressed TCRB transcripts were sequenced, since all the RNA that had been isolated was reverse transcribed. Here immunoSEQ multiplex PCR was the method, and the copy in TCRdb shows in-frame clones only, minus some. The data contain around 180,000 clones, roughly 8% of them seen just once; the ten biggest clones take up around 0.94%. The trim removed 0 bases at V and 2 bases at J, leaving 4 bases unmatched. The CDR3 runs to 16 residues. The germline V gene encodes CDR1 SGHRS and CDR2 YFSETQ. This TCR was sampled from a woman aged 40 to 50 with type 1 diabetes. V is TRBV5-1 and J is TRBJ2-1, with 8 bases identical to TRBD2. Material: central memory CD4+ T cells from blood. CDR3 coding DNA: TGCGCCAGCAGCTTGGCGCCAGCGGGAGCCTACAATGAGCAGTTCTTC. This translates into CASSLAPAGAYNEQFF. Full variable domain (missing parts from reference TRBV5-1 and TRBJ2-1): KAGVTQTPRYLIKTRGQQVTLSCSPISGHRSVSWYQQTPGQGLQFLFEYFSETQRNKGNFPGRFSGRQFSNSRSEMNVSTLELGDSALYLCASSLAPAGAYNEQFFGPGTRLTVL.